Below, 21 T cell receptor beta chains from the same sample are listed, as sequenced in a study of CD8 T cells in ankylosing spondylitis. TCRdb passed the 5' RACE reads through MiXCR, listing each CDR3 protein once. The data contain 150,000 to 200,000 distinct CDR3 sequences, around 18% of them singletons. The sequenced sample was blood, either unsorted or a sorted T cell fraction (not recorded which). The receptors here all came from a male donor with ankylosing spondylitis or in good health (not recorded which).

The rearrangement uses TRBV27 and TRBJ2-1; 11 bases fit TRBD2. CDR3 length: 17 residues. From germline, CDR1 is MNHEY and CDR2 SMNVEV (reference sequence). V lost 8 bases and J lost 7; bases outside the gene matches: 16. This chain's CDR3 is CASSALGLAGGLNEQFF. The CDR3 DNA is TGTGCCAGCTCCGCGCTAGGCCTAGCGGGAGGCCTTAATGAGCAGTTCTTC.

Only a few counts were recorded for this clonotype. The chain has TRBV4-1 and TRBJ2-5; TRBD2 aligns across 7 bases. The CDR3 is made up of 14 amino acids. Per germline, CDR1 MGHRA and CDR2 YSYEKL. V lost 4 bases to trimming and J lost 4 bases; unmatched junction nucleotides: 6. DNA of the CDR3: TGCGCCAGCAGCCCCGGACTAGTAAGAGAGACCCAGTACTTC. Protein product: CASSPGLVRETQYF.

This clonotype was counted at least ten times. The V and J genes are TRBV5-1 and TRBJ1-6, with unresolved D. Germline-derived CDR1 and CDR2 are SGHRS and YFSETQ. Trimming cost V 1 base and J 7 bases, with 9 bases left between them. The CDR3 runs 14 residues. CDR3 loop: CASSLIDRNSPLHF. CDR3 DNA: TGCGCCAGCAGCTTGATCGATCGGAATTCACCCCTCCACTTT.

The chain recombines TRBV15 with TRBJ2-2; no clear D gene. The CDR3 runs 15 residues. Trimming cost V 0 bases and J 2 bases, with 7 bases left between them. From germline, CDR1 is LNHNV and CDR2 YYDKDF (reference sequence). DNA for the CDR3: TGTGCCACCAGCAGAGATGGATATAACACCGGGGAGCTGTTTTTT. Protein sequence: CATSRDGYNTGELFF.

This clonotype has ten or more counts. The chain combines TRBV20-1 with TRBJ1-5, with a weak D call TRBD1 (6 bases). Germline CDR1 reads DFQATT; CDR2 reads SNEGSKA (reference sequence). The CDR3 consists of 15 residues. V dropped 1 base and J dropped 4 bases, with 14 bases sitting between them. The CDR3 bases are TGCAGTGCTAGAGGTACCATACAGGGAAATCAGCCCCAGCATTTT. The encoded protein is CSARGTIQGNQPQHF.

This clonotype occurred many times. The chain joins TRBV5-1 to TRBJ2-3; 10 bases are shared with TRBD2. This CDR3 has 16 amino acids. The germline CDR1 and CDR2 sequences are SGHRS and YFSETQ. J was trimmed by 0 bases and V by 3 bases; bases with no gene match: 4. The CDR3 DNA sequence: TGCGCCAGCAGCTCGGGACTAGCGATTAGCACAGATACGCAGTATTTT. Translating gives CASSSGLAISTDTQYF.

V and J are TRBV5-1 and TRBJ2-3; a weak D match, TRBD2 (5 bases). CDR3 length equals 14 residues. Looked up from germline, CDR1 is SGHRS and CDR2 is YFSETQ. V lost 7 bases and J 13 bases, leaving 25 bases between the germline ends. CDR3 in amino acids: CASLPYRLSGHEYF. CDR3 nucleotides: TGCGCCAGCCTTCCCTACCGGTTGAGCGGCCATGAGTATTTT.

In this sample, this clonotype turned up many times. CDR3 sequence: CSVPTSSSTDTQYF. CDR3 coding DNA: TGCAGCGTGCCGACTAGCAGTAGCACAGATACGCAGTATTTT. The V gene is TRBV29-1, the J gene TRBJ2-3, with 7 bases lining up with TRBD2. CDR3 length equals 14 residues. After removal of 6 bases from V and 0 bases from J, the junction contained 6 bases not matched to a gene. Germline CDR1 and CDR2: SQVTM and ANQGSEA.

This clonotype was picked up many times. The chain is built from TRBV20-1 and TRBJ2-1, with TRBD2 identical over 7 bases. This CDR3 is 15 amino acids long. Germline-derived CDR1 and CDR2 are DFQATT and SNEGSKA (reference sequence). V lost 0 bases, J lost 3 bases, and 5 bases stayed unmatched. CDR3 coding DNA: TGCAGTGCTAGAGATAGGGCTAGCGGCTACAATGAGCAGTTCTTC. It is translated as CSARDRASGYNEQFF.

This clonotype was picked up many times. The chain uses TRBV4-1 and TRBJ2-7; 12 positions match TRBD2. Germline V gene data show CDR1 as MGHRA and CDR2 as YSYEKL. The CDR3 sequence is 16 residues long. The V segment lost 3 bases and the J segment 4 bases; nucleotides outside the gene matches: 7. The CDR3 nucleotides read TGCGCCAGCAGCCAGGTCGGACTAGCGGGACGGTACGAGCAGTACTTC. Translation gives CASSQVGLAGRYEQYF.

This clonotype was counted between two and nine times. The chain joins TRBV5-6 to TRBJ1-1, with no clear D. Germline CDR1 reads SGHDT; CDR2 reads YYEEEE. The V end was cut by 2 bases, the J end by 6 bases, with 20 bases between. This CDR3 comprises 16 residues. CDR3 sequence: CASSFGGRRRVAEAFF. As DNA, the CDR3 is TGTGCCAGCAGCTTTGGTGGACGCCGGAGAGTGGCTGAAGCTTTCTTT.

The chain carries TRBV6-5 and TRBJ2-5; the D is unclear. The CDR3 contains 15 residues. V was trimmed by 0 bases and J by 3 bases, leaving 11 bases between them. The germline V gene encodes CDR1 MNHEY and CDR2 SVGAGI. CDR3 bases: TGTGCCAGCAGTTACTCGAACAGAAACAAAGAGACCCAGTACTTC. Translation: CASSYSNRNKETQYF.

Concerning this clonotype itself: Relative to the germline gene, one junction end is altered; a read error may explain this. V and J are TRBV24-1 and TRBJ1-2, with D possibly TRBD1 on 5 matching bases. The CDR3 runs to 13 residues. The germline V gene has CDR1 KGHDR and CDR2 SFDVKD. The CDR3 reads CAASDSGSGGYTF. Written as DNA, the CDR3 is TGTGCCGCCAGTGACTCAGGGTCTGGTGGCTACACCTTC.

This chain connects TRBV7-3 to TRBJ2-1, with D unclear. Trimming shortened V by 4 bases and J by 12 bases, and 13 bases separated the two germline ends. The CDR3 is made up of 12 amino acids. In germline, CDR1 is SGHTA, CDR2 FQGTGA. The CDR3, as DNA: TGTGCCAGCAGCTCCCCAGGCTCCCGGCAGTTCTTC. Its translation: CASSSPGSRQFF. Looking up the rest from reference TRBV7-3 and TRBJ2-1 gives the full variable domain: GAGVSQTPSNKVTEKGKYVELRCDPISGHTALYWYRQSLGQGPEFLIYFQGTGAADDSGLPNDRFFAVRPEGSVSTLKIQRTERGDSAVYLCASSSPGSRQFFGPGTRLTVL.

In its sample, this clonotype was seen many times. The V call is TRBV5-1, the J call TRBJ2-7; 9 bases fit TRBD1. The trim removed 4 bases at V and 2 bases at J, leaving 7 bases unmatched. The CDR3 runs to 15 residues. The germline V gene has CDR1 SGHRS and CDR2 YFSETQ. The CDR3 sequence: CASSINRGQAYEQYF. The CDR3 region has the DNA TGCGCCAGCAGCATAAACAGGGGGCAGGCCTACGAGCAGTACTTC.

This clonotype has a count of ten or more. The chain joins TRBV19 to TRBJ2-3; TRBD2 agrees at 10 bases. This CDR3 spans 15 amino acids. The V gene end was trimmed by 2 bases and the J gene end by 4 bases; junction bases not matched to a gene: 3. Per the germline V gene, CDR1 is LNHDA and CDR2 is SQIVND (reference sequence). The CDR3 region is CASSIPAGGADTQYF. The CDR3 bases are TGTGCCAGTAGTATACCAGCGGGGGGGGCAGATACGCAGTATTTT.

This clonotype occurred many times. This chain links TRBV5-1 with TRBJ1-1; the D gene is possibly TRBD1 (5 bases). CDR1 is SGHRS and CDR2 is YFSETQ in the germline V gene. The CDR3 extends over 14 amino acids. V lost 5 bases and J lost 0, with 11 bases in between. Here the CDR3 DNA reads TGCGCCAGCAGAGATGGGGGATTGAACACTGAAGCTTTCTTT. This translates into CASRDGGLNTEAFF.

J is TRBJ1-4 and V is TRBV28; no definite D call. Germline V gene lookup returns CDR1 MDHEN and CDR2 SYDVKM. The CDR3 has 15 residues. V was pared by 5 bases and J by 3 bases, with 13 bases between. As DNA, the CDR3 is TGTGCCAGCAGTCCCAGGACGCTGGCTAATGAAAAACTGTTTTTT. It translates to CASSPRTLANEKLFF.

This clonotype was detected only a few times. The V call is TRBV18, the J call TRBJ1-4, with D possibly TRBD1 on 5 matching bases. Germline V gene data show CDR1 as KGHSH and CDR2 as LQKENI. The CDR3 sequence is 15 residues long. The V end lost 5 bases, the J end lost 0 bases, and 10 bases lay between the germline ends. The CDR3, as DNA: TGTGCCAGCTCAGCGCAGACAGCAACTAATGAAAAACTGTTTTTT. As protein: CASSAQTATNEKLFF.

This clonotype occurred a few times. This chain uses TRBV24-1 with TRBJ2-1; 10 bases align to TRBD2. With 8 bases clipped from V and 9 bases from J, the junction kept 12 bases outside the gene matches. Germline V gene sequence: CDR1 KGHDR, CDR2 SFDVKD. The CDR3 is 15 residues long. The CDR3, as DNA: TGTGCCACCAACGAAGGGACAGCTAGCGGGGGTGAGCAGTTCTTC. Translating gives CATNEGTASGGEQFF.

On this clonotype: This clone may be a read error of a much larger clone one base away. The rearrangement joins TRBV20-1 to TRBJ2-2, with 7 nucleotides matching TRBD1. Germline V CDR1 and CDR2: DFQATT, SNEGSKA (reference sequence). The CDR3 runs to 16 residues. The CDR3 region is CCARDLQGRNTGELFF. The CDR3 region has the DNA TGCTGTGCTAGAGATTTACAGGGGAGAAACACCGGGGAGCTGTTTTTT.